The 30 T cell receptor beta chains in this list originate from one sample, sequenced in a study of regulatory T cells. Study results and caveats: Hydrophobic residues at CDR3 positions 6 and 7 were enriched in conventional CD4+ T cells of CD3G-deficient patients.

Their specific antigens are unknown. The primer mix had 52 TRBV and 13 TRBJ primers. The protocol was immunoSEQ multiplex PCR, while the TCRdb copy is restricted to in-frame clones and leaves out a portion. The sample carries some 30,000 clones, roughly 92% recorded once. What was sequenced was conventional CD4+ T cells sorted from blood. These receptors all come from a child aged 2-15 years with CD3G deficiency.

The chain uses TRBV10-3 and TRBJ2-5, with D maybe TRBD1 (6 bases). This CDR3 has 15 amino acids. Germline values: CDR1 ENHRY, CDR2 SYGVKD. V was trimmed by 3 bases and J by 5 bases, leaving 16 bases between them. The DNA of the CDR3 is TGTGCCATCAGTGATACAGGGAGTTTTAGGGAGACCCAGTACTTC. This gives the protein CAISDTGSFRETQYF.

The V and J genes are TRBV18 and TRBJ2-1, with 14 bases identical to TRBD2. V was pared by 2 bases and J by 0 bases, with 12 bases of the junction left unmatched. CDR3 length: 21 residues. CDR1 is KGHSH and CDR2 is LQKENI in the germline V gene. CDR3 DNA: TGTGCCAGCTCACCATTTCGGCCGGGACTAGCGGGAGTGAGCTCCTACAATGAGCAGTTCTTC. Protein sequence: CASSPFRPGLAGVSSYNEQFF.

V usage is TRBV6-5 and J usage is TRBJ1-2; 9 positions match TRBD1. Trimming removed 4 bases from V and 4 bases from J; junction bases left unmatched: 10. The CDR3 loop spans 16 amino acids. Per the germline V gene, CDR1 is MNHEY and CDR2 is SVGAGI. The CDR3 is CASSSLRGQGSYGYTF. DNA of the CDR3: TGTGCCAGCAGTTCCCTCCGGGGACAGGGTAGCTATGGCTACACCTTC.

V and J are TRBV28 and TRBJ1-3, with D unclear. The CDR3 is 16 residues long. V gave up 6 bases and J gave up 2 bases, with 17 bases separating them. CDR1 is MDHEN, CDR2 SYDVKM, per germline. In nucleotides, the CDR3 is TGTGCCAGCAGCTTCGGGAAAGGATCAGCTGGAAACACCATATATTTT. Translated: CASSFGKGSAGNTIYF.

The V call is TRBV28, the J call TRBJ2-7, with a possible D match to TRBD1 (6 bases). CDR1 and CDR2 from the germline V gene are MDHEN and SYDVKM. The V end lost 6 bases, the J end lost 3 bases, and 21 bases lay between the germline ends. The CDR3 runs 16 residues. DNA of the CDR3: TGTGCCAGCAGCCCCGCTCAGAGGACAGTCAGCTACGAGCAGTACTTC. Protein: CASSPAQRTVSYEQYF.

This sequence joins TRBV28 and TRBJ1-1, with D maybe TRBD1 (6 bases). The CDR3 loop spans 15 amino acids. The germline V gene has CDR1 MDHEN and CDR2 SYDVKM. V dropped 6 bases and J dropped 5 bases, with 19 bases sitting between them. In DNA form, the CDR3 reads TGTGCCAGCAGCCGAGGCGGGGGCCACGGAACTGAAGCTTTCTTT. Translated, it gives CASSRGGGHGTEAFF.

The genes are TRBV4-1 and TRBJ2-1, with 8 bases that match TRBD2. Germline CDR1 MGHRA, CDR2 YSYEKL. The CDR3 loop spans 18 amino acids. Trimming at V came to 0 bases and at J to 0 bases, leaving 7 bases not matched to a gene. The CDR3 bases are TGCGCCAGCAGCCAAGATTGGCTAGCGGGCCGCTCCTACAATGAGCAGTTCTTC. Its translation: CASSQDWLAGRSYNEQFF.

The chain uses TRBV21-1 and TRBJ2-7; TRBD2, the table's D call, lacks a check against the DNA. TRBV21-1 is classified as a pseudogene. CDR3 size: 20 residues. CDR3 bases: TGTGCCAGCTTCTGTCCGCACCAGGACAAGTCGCGGGAGCTCTTGTACGAGCAGTACTTC. Protein product: CASFCPHQDKSRELLYEQYF.

The rearrangement joins TRBV5-1 to TRBJ2-2; maybe TRBD2 (6 bases). Trimming took off 5 bases at V and 0 bases at J, with 8 bases between the two ends. Germline V gene sequence: CDR1 SGHRS, CDR2 YFSETQ. This CDR3 contains 14 residues. The CDR3 loop is CASSGGPNTGELFF. As DNA, the CDR3 is TGCGCCAGCAGTGGAGGGCCGAACACCGGGGAGCTGTTTTTT.

The genes are TRBV28 and TRBJ2-1; 8 bases map to TRBD2. The CDR3 extends over 15 amino acids. Germline V gene data show CDR1 as MDHEN and CDR2 as SYDVKM. J lost 4 bases, V lost 3 bases, and 5 bases had no gene match. CDR3 in DNA: TGTGCCAGCAGTTTGATATCTAGCGGGTACAATGAGCAGTTCTTC. Residues: CASSLISSGYNEQFF.

The chain employs TRBV5-1 and TRBJ2-3; TRBD2 matches 7 bases. The J segment lost 2 bases and the V segment lost 0 bases, leaving 6 bases of the junction unmatched. The germline gives CDR1 SGHRS, CDR2 YFSETQ. The CDR3 sequence is 16 residues long. This CDR3 reads CASSLATGTNTDTQYF. The CDR3 coding sequence is TGCGCCAGCAGCTTGGCCACCGGGACTAACACAGATACGCAGTATTTT.

The gene calls are TRBV6-6 and TRBJ1-1; D is unclear. From germline, CDR1 is MNHNY and CDR2 SVGAGI (reference sequence). The CDR3 length is 15 residues. Deletions cut 4 bases from V and 2 bases from J, with 14 bases between. CDR3 DNA sequence: TGTGCCAGCAGTTCCCCCCGGACTGGAAACACTGAAGCTTTCTTT. Residues: CASSSPRTGNTEAFF.

The chain joins TRBV6-1 to TRBJ2-7; 8 nucleotides align to TRBD1. The trim removed 1 base at V and 5 bases at J, leaving 10 bases unmatched. Germline CDR1 and CDR2: MNHNS and SASEGT. There are 16 residues in the CDR3. In nucleotides, the CDR3 is TGTGCCAGCAGTGAAGGGGTCGGGACAGGTCACCACGAGCAGTACTTC. This codes for CASSEGVGTGHHEQYF.

A single count supports this clone. The chain employs TRBV6-1 and TRBJ1-2, with 12 bases aligning to TRBD1. Germline V CDR1 and CDR2: MNHNS, SASEGT. The CDR3 loop spans 15 amino acids. The trim removed 4 bases at V and 8 bases at J, leaving 8 bases unmatched. The CDR3: CASSGDRGRVMGYTF. The CDR3 DNA reads TGTGCCAGCAGTGGGGACAGGGGGCGCGTTATGGGCTACACCTTC.

The chain is built from TRBV28 and TRBJ2-7, with D unclear. The CDR3 has 12 amino acids. Germline V gene lookup returns CDR1 MDHEN and CDR2 SYDVKM. The germline V and J ends were trimmed by 2 bases and 4 bases, with 6 bases remaining between them. As DNA, the CDR3 is TGTGCCAGCAGTTTAACTGGGTACGAGCAGTACTTC. This translates into CASSLTGYEQYF.

The chain is built from TRBV14 and TRBJ1-5, with D perhaps matching TRBD1 (5 bases). Trimming left V 4 bases short and J 3 bases short, with 22 bases between. CDR1 is SGHDN and CDR2 is FVKESK in the germline V gene. The CDR3 spans 18 residues. The CDR3 sequence: CASSLGLGRDSNNQPQHF. CDR3 in DNA: TGTGCCAGCAGCCTCGGACTGGGCAGGGATAGTAACAATCAGCCCCAGCATTTT.

The chain uses TRBV19 and TRBJ1-2, with a possible D match to TRBD1 (6 bases). V was trimmed by 4 bases and J by 6 bases, leaving 12 bases between them. Germline CDR1 LNHDA, CDR2 SQIVND (reference sequence). This CDR3 is built from 13 residues. The CDR3, as DNA: TGTGCCAGTAGTACTCAACAGGGAGATGGCTACACCTTC. Translation gives CASSTQQGDGYTF.

The gene calls are TRBV28 and TRBJ2-1, with 10 bases identical to TRBD1. V gave up 4 bases and J gave up 6 bases; unmatched junction bases: 9. Germline lookup yields CDR1 MDHEN and CDR2 SYDVKM. The CDR3 contains 16 residues. The CDR3 spells CASSSLGQGGPNEQFF. CDR3 in DNA: TGTGCCAGCAGTTCACTAGGACAGGGGGGACCCAATGAGCAGTTCTTC.

The chain joins TRBV7-9 to TRBJ2-3; 9 nucleotides align to TRBD1. CDR1 and CDR2 from the germline V gene are SEHNR and FQNEAQ (reference sequence). The CDR3 contains 17 residues. The junction had 9 bases not matched to a gene; V was cut back by 5 bases and J by 0 bases. The CDR3 sequence is CASSRDRAGSSTDTQYF. The DNA for the CDR3 is TGTGCCAGCAGCAGGGACAGGGCGGGCTCTAGCACAGATACGCAGTATTTT.

This chain connects TRBV28 to TRBJ1-2, with 11 bases matching TRBD1. The CDR3 length is 17 residues. The germline CDR1 and CDR2 sequences are MDHEN and SYDVKM. The junction had 10 bases not matched to a gene; V was cut back by 4 bases and J by 3 bases. The CDR3 region is CASSSRTGGRMDYGYTF. CDR3 sequence (DNA): TGTGCCAGCAGTTCAAGGACAGGGGGCAGAATGGACTATGGCTACACCTTC.

The chain carries TRBV6-6 and TRBJ1-5, with D possibly being TRBD1 (6 bases). V gave up 4 bases and J gave up 6 bases, with 10 bases separating them. The CDR3 consists of 13 residues. The germline CDR1 and CDR2 sequences are MNHNY and SVGAGI (reference sequence). The CDR3 region has the DNA TGTGCCAGCAGTTTTTCAGGGGCTCAGCCCCAGCATTTT. It codes for CASSFSGAQPQHF.

The rearrangement links TRBV28 to TRBJ2-4, with D hard to call. There are 16 residues in the CDR3. Germline loops: CDR1 MDHEN, CDR2 SYDVKM. V lost 5 bases and J 0 bases, leaving 14 bases between the germline ends. CDR3 sequence: CASSPDGFLAKNIQYF. CDR3 DNA sequence: TGTGCCAGCAGTCCCGACGGATTTTTAGCCAAAAACATTCAGTACTTC.

The chain couples TRBV6-1 to TRBJ2-7; D unclear. In germline, CDR1 is MNHNS, CDR2 SASEGT. The CDR3 runs to 13 residues. The ends were cut back, 4 bases at V and 0 bases at J, with 7 bases in the middle. The CDR3 DNA is TGTGCCAGCAGTGCCCGGAGCTCCTACGAGCAGTACTTC. Protein sequence: CASSARSSYEQYF.

V and J are TRBV6-5 and TRBJ2-7, with D tentatively TRBD2 (5 bases). The germline gives CDR1 MNHEY, CDR2 SVGAGI. Trimming removed 5 bases from V and 2 bases from J, with 10 bases in between. This CDR3 spans 13 amino acids. DNA for the CDR3: TGTGCCAGCAGTCGCCGGGGAGCCTACGAGCAGTACTTC. Protein: CASSRRGAYEQYF.

This rearrangement joins TRBV10-3 to TRBJ2-5, with 16 positions matching TRBD2. The last part of the DNA fits TRBJ2-7 better; the J call may be wrong. The CDR3 is 15 residues long. Germline V CDR1 and CDR2: ENHRY, SYGVKD. CDR3 nucleotide sequence: TGTGCCATCAGCTCGGGACTAGCGGGAGGGGACGAGCAGTACTTC. This gives the protein CAISSGLAGGDEQYF.

V and J are TRBV28 and TRBJ2-7; 9 positions agree with TRBD1. V trimming: 8 bases; J trimming: 2 bases; junction bases outside the gene matches: 1. CDR1 is MDHEN, CDR2 SYDVKM, per germline. The CDR3 totals 12 residues. The CDR3 here is CASRTGAYEQYF. CDR3 bases: TGTGCCAGCCGGACAGGGGCCTACGAGCAGTACTTC.

The rearrangement joins TRBV28 to TRBJ1-2; no definite D call. The CDR3 contains 13 residues. V shed 2 bases and J shed 8 bases, with 12 bases lying between them. Germline CDR1 reads MDHEN; CDR2 reads SYDVKM. DNA for the CDR3: TGTGCCAGCAGTTTAGGCGGGCATAGGGGCTACACCTTC. Translation gives CASSLGGHRGYTF.

The chain is built from TRBV28 and TRBJ2-1; 13 bases agree with TRBD2. With 6 bases clipped from V and 7 bases from J, the junction kept 6 bases outside the gene matches. CDR3 length: 15 amino acids. The germline V gene encodes CDR1 MDHEN and CDR2 SYDVKM. CDR3 amino acids: CASSLGTSGANEQFF. The CDR3 region has the DNA TGTGCCAGCAGCCTCGGGACTAGCGGGGCTAATGAGCAGTTCTTC. The complete variable domain, with remaining parts taken from reference TRBV28 and TRBJ2-1, reads DVKVTQSSRYLVKRTGEKVFLECVQDMDHENMFWYRQDPGLGLRLIYFSYDVKMKEKGDIPEGYSVSREKKERFSLILESASTNQTSMYLCASSLGTSGANEQFFGPGTRLTVL.

The chain employs TRBV6-1 and TRBJ2-7; 9 nucleotides line up with TRBD2. Germline trimming cut 6 bases from V and 5 bases from J; bases unmatched to any gene: 8. In germline, CDR1 is MNHNS, CDR2 SASEGT. This CDR3 is built from 14 residues. The CDR3 coding sequence is TGTGCCAGCAGGGCGGGACTAGCAATCCACGAGCAGTACTTC. Translating gives CASRAGLAIHEQYF.

This chain links TRBV19 with TRBJ1-5; a weak D match, TRBD1 (6 bases). The CDR3 extends over 13 amino acids. Trimming cost V 4 bases and J 6 bases, with 10 bases left between them. In germline, CDR1 is LNHDA, CDR2 SQIVND (reference sequence). This chain's CDR3 is CASSRGGSQPQHF. In DNA form, the CDR3 reads TGTGCCAGTAGTAGAGGGGGAAGTCAGCCCCAGCATTTT.